This T cell receptor (beta chain) was profiled in a study of blood T cell repertoires in COVID-19. Study as a whole: Material from acute and convalescent COVID-19 was sourced from the United States, Italy and Spain. T cells, B-cell-depleted T cells, or PBMCs provided the cDNA or gDNA that served as material.

Per the original methods: Scientists estimated how many nucleated cells there were by amplifying reference gene primers. The data were produced by immunoSEQ multiplex PCR, yet TCRdb's version contains in-frame clones alone and is incomplete. Clonal size and the V and J genes are those of that table, whereas D and trimming came from the DNA. The repertoire holds 110,000 or so clones, with 65% to 80% as singletons. Germline V lookup: CDR1 LNHDA, CDR2 SQIVND (reference sequence). The V gene lost 3 bases and the J gene lost 6 bases, with 18 bases spanning the gap. The CDR3 has 16 amino acids. The rearrangement uses TRBV19 and TRBJ1-3, with D possibly being TRBD1 (5 bases). What was sequenced was peripheral blood. The sequence was obtained from a middle-aged man with acute or convalescent COVID-19. The CDR3 DNA sequence: TGTGCCAGTAGTATCCGGGGGGACGCGATTGAAAACACCATATATTTT. Translated, it gives CASSIRGDAIENTIYF. The variable domain in full, with the rest retrieved from reference TRBV19 and TRBJ1-3, is DGGITQSPKYLFRKEGQNVTLSCEQNLNHDAMYWYRQDPGQGLRLIYYSQIVNDFQKGDIAEGYSVSREKKESFPLTVTSAQKNPTAFYLCASSIRGDAIENTIYFGEGSWLTVV.